This TCR beta chain came from a study of cytotoxic CD8 clonotypes in ibrutinib-treated CLL. Study-wide background: Responses comprised around 24 partial and 2 complete; at median approximately six years, 14 remained remitted and roughly twelve progressed.

Broader study findings: Treatment saw public clonotypes, which were uncommon, either contract or stay stable.

Assay: immunoSEQ multiplex PCR; the TCRdb copy retains only in-frame clones and omits some. The sample shows around 330,000 clones, 67% of them seen only once. The CDR3 extends over 14 amino acids. Germline V CDR1 and CDR2: SGHRS, YFSETQ. Trimming removed 3 bases at V and 1 base at J, with 9 bases between. Details on this clone: Antigen unknown.

The sample was PBMCs, taken after 36 months of ibrutinib treatment. The sequence was obtained from a human donor with chronic lymphocytic leukemia. The chain combines TRBV5-1 with TRBJ2-3; possibly TRBD2 for D (5 bases). The CDR3 loop is CASSSGERTDTQYF. The DNA for the CDR3 is TGCGCCAGCAGCTCCGGGGAACGCACAGATACGCAGTATTTT.